This is a list of T cell receptor beta chains from one sample in a study of blood T cell dynamics during melanoma immunotherapy. The assay was immunoSEQ multiplex PCR, and TCRdb's table has in-frame clones only and misses some. Here the sample spans some 20,000 clones, 70% to 90% being singletons. The specimen comprised blood, sampled from a patient treated with checkpoint blockade. All receptors derive from a human donor with melanoma. The CDR3 runs from the conserved cysteine through the conserved F or W. D genes are given only for firm matches. Rows give clone size only sometimes, using once, few, many, or a class for an expanded clone.

D gene	V gene	CDR3 length	clone size	J gene	CDR3 DNA	CDR3 protein
NA	TRBV28	14	NA	TRBJ1-4	TGTGCCAGCGGGCGTGCGGGCTGGGTGGAAAAACTGTTTTTT	CASGRAGWVEKLFF
NA	TRBV28	14	NA	TRBJ2-7	TGTGCCAGCAACGATCCGGGACCGGCCGGCGAGCAGTACTTC	CASNDPGPAGEQYF
NA	TRBV7-6	15	NA	TRBJ2-2	TGTGCCAGCAGCTTAGCGGGGATGAACACCGGGGAGCTGTTTTTT	CASSLAGMNTGELFF
NA	TRBV7-9	13	NA	TRBJ1-1	TGTGCCAGCAGCCCTTCCGTTAACACTGAAGCTTTCTTT	CASSPSVNTEAFF
TRBD1	TRBV6-4	18	NA	TRBJ2-3	TGTGCCAGCAGTGACCAACGGGGGACAGGAAGCCTTACAGATACGCAGTATTTT	CASSDQRGTGSLTDTQYF
NA	TRBV6-6	14	NA	TRBJ1-6	TGTGCCAGCAGTTACAGGGAGGGTAATTCACCCCTCCACTTT	CASSYREGNSPLHF
NA	TRBV11-3	13	NA	TRBJ1-1	TGTGCCAGCAGCTTAGCAGGGTCCGCTGAAGCTTTCTTT	CASSLAGSAEAFF
NA	TRBV6-5	14	NA	TRBJ2-5	TGTGCCAGCAGTTACATGTGGTCCGGGGAGACCCAGTACTTC	CASSYMWSGETQYF
NA	TRBV11-2	13	NA	TRBJ1-1	TGTGCCAGCAGGACGCGGGGGAACACTGAAGCTTTCTTT	CASRTRGNTEAFF
NA	TRBV6-4	14	few	TRBJ1-1	TGTGCCAGCAGTGACTCGGCAGACAGAACTGAAGCTTTCTTT	CASSDSADRTEAFF
TRBD1	TRBV2	14	NA	TRBJ1-2	TGTGCCAGCAGTGCAGGGGGATATAACTATGGCTACACCTTC	CASSAGGYNYGYTF
NA	TRBV4-1	15	few	TRBJ1-4	TGCGCCAGCAGTCCTAATGGCTTTGGGGATGAAAAACTGTTTTTT	CASSPNGFGDEKLFF
NA	TRBV4-1	13	NA	TRBJ1-1	TGCGCCAGCAGTAAATACAGACACACTGAAGCTTTCTTT	CASSKYRHTEAFF
TRBD2	TRBV7-2	13	NA	TRBJ2-7	TGTGCCAGCAGTCCCCAGCGGGACTACGAGCAGTACTTC	CASSPQRDYEQYF
TRBD1	TRBV6-6	14	NA	TRBJ2-1	TGTGCCAGCACACTATCCGGGACAGACAATGAGCAGTTCTTC	CASTLSGTDNEQFF
TRBD2	TRBV11-2	15	NA	TRBJ2-1	TGTGCCAGCAGCTCACTAGCGCACTCCTACAATGAGCAGTTCTTC	CASSSLAHSYNEQFF
TRBD1	TRBV30	12	once	TRBJ2-7	TGTGCCTGGGGACAGGACTCCTACGAGCAGTACTTC	CAWGQDSYEQYF
TRBD2	TRBV7-8	15	NA	TRBJ2-2	TGTGCCAGCAGCAACCTAGCGGGAGGAACCGGGGAGCTGTTTTTT	CASSNLAGGTGELFF
NA	TRBV21-1	18	NA	TRBJ2-2	TGTGCCAGCAGCAAGAGGCCTAGCGGGAGGCGGGGGACCGGGGAGCTGTTTTTT	CASSKRPSGRRGTGELFF
TRBD1	TRBV6-1	14	NA	TRBJ1-1	TGTGCCTATAAAGGGGCAGGGGGCATTGCTGAAGCTTTCTTT	CAYKGAGGIAEAFF
TRBD2	TRBV29-1	16	NA	TRBJ2-3	TGCAGCGTTGCGGAAACTAGCGCCAATCCCACAGATACGCAGTATTTT	CSVAETSANPTDTQYF
NA	TRBV30	14	NA	TRBJ2-5	TGTGCCTGGAGTGAGGGGCAGGTCCGGGAGACCCAGTACTTC	CAWSEGQVRETQYF
TRBD2	TRBV6-6	16	NA	TRBJ2-7	TGTGCCAGCAGTTACTCGGCCGGGACTAGCGTCTACGAGCAGTACTTC	CASSYSAGTSVYEQYF
NA	TRBV5-6	13	NA	TRBJ2-7	TGTGCCAGCAGCCCGTCGTTGGAGGCCCGCAGGCACTTC	CASSPSLEARRHF
NA	TRBV2	14	NA	TRBJ2-7	TGTGCCAGCACCGGGACGAGGGCCGGGTACGAGCAGTACTTC	CASTGTRAGYEQYF
TRBD2	TRBV27	15	NA	TRBJ2-5	TGTGCCAGCAGTTCCCTAGCGGCTTCTCAAGAGACCCAGTACTTC	CASSSLAASQETQYF
NA	TRBV5-6	16	NA	TRBJ1-1	TGTGCCAGCAGCCACGCTCTAGGCAGCATGAACACTGAAGCTTTCTTT	CASSHALGSMNTEAFF
NA	TRBV7-3	14	NA	TRBJ1-1	TGTGCCAGCAGCTTACTAGGACCCGAAACTGAAGCTTTCTTT	CASSLLGPETEAFF
TRBD2	TRBV30	16	NA	TRBJ2-1	TGTGCCTGGAGTGCTGGCGGGAGCCGCCCCTACAATGAGCAGTTCTTC	CAWSAGGSRPYNEQFF
TRBD2	TRBV28	13	NA	TRBJ2-1	TGTGCCAGCAGTCGGACTAGCGGCAATGAGCAGTTCTTC	CASSRTSGNEQFF
TRBD1	TRBV6-1	14	NA	TRBJ2-7	TGTGCCAGCATCAACCTAAGGGACAGCTACGAGCAGTACTTC	CASINLRDSYEQYF
TRBD1	TRBV7-9	15	NA	TRBJ1-4	TGTGCCAGCAGCACCCGAACAGGGGGCGGTGAAAAACTGTTTTTT	CASSTRTGGGEKLFF
NA	TRBV21-1	16	NA	TRBJ2-5	TGTGCCAGCGCACCCTGGACAGCATGGGCGGATGAGACCCAGTACTTC	CASAPWTAWADETQYF
NA	TRBV7-8	14	NA	TRBJ2-1	TGTGCCAGCAGTAATGGGGGTATCTACAATGAGCAGTTCTTC	CASSNGGIYNEQFF
TRBD1	TRBV6-4	15	NA	TRBJ1-5	TGTGCCAGCAGTGCCGGGACAGGGGGCAATCAGCCCCAGCATTTT	CASSAGTGGNQPQHF
NA	TRBV20-1	11	NA	TRBJ1-1	TGCAGTGCCGCCACGAACACTGAAGCTTTCTTT	CSAATNTEAFF